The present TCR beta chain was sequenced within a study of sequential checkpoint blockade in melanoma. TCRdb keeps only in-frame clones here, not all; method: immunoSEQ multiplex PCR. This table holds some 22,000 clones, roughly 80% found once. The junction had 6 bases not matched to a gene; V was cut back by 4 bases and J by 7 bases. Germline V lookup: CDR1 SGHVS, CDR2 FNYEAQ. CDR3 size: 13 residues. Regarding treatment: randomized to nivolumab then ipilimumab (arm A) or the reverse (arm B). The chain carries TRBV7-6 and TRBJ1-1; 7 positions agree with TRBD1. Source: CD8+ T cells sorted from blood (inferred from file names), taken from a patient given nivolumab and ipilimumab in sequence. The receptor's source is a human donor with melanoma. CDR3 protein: CASSSGQVNEAFF. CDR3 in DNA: TGTGCCAGCAGCTCAGGACAGGTGAATGAAGCTTTCTTT.